The sequence of this T cell receptor beta chain was determined in a study of T cells in localized non-small cell lung cancer. CDR3 size: 13 residues. V was cut by 2 bases and J by 11 bases, with 15 bases left in between. Germline CDR1 is MDHEN and CDR2 is SYDVKM. Libraries were prepared by immunoSEQ multiplex PCR; TCRdb keeps only in-frame clonotypes and omits some of them. Of some 30,000 clones listed, 80% to 95% were seen once; the top ten hold 12%. The receptor was derived from a female donor over 55 with stage II lung adenocarcinoma. This sequence joins TRBV28 and TRBJ1-1; no clear D gene. Specimen: peripheral blood mononuclear cells, collected before any cancer treatment. The CDR3 loop is CASSLEGINGAFF. In nucleotides, the CDR3 is TGTGCCAGCAGTTTAGAAGGGATTAATGGGGCTTTCTTT.